This T cell receptor (beta chain) derives from a study of cytomegalovirus exposure and HLA in healthy donors. Regarding this clone: Its antigen is not known.

Amplification used 60 Vbeta primers and 13 Jbeta primers. Generated by immunoSEQ multiplex PCR, the TCRdb table keeps only in-frame clones and is missing some. The table lists about 100,000 clones, roughly 79% of them singletons. The CDR3 runs 13 residues. Unmatched junction bases numbered 6, after V lost 2 bases and J lost 10 bases. Germline V gene sequence: CDR1 SGHRS, CDR2 YFSETQ. Study-level findings and limits: Across donors, most TCRs were seen rarely, yet some public ones were widespread.

This receptor was obtained from a man between 60 and 75 years old in good health and CMV-seropositive. Input material: PBMCs. The V call is TRBV5-1, the J call TRBJ2-1; TRBD1 agrees at 7 bases. CDR3 residues: CASSLRGHGEQFF. The CDR3 DNA sequence: TGCGCCAGCAGCTTAAGGGGGCACGGGGAGCAGTTCTTC.